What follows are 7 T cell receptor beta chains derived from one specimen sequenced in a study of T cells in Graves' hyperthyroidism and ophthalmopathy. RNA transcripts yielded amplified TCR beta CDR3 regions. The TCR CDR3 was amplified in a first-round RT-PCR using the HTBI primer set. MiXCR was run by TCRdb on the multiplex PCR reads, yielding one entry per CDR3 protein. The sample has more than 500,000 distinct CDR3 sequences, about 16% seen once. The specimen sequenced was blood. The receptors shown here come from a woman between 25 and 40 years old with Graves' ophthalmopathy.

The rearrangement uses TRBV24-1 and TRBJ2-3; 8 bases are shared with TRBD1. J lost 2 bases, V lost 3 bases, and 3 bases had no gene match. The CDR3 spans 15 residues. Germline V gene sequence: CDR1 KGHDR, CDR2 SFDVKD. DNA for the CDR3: TGTGCCACCAGTGATCAGACAGGGGTCACAGATACGCAGTATTTT. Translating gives CATSDQTGVTDTQYF.

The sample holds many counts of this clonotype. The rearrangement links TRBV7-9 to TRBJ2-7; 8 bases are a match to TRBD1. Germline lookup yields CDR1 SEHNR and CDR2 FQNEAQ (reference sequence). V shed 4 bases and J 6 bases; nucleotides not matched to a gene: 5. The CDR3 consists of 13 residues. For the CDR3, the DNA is TGTGCCAGCAGCTCCCCGACAGGGGCCGAGCAGTACTTC. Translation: CASSSPTGAEQYF.

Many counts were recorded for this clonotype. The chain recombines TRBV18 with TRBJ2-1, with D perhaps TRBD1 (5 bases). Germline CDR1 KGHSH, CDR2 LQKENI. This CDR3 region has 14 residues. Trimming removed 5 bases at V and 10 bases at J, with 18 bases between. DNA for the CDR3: TGTGCCAGCTCAGTGGACACAATACGGACGGAGCAGTTCTTC. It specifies CASSVDTIRTEQFF. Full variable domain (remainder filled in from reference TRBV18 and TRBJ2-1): NAGVMQNPRHLVRRRGQEARLRCSPMKGHSHVYWYRQLPEEGLKFMVYLQKENIIDESGMPKERFSAEFPKEGPSILRIQQVVRGDSAAYFCASSVDTIRTEQFFGPGTRLTVL.

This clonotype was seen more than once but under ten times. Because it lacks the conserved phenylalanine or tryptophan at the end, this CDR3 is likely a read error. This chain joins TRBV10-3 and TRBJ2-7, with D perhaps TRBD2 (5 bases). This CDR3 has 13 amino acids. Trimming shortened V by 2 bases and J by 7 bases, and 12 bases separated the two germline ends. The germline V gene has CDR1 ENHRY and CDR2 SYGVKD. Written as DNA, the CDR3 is TGTGCCATCAGTGAGCTAGCACGGAGGGAGCAGTACCTC. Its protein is CAISELARREQYL.

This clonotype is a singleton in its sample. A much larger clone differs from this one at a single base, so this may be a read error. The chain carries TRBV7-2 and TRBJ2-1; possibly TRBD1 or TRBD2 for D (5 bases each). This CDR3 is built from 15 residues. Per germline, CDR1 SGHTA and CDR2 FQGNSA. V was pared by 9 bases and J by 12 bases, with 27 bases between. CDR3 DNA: TGTGCCAGGAGATTATCCGGGACGGATCCGGTCGGGCAGTTCTTC. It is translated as CARRLSGTDPVGQFF. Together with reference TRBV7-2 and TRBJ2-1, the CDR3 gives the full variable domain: GAGVSQSPSNKVTEKGKDVELRCDPISGHTALYWYRQSLGQGLEFLIYFQGNSAPDKSGLPSDRFSAERTGGSVSTLTIQRTQQEDSAVYLCARRLSGTDPVGQFFGPGTRLTVL.

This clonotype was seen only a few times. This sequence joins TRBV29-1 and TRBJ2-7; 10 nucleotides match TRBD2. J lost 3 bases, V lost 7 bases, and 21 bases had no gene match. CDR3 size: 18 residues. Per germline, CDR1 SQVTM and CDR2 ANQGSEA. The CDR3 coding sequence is TGCAGCGGCAGGACCCTAGCGGGGGCCTCTATAGGTCGCTACGAGCAGTACTTC. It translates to CSGRTLAGASIGRYEQYF.

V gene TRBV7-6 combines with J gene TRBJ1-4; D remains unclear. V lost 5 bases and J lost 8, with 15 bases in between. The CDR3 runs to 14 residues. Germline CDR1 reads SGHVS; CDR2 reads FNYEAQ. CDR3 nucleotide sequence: TGTGCCAGCAGCGCCGGGATTCGACCGGAAAAACTGTTTTTT. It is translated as CASSAGIRPEKLFF.